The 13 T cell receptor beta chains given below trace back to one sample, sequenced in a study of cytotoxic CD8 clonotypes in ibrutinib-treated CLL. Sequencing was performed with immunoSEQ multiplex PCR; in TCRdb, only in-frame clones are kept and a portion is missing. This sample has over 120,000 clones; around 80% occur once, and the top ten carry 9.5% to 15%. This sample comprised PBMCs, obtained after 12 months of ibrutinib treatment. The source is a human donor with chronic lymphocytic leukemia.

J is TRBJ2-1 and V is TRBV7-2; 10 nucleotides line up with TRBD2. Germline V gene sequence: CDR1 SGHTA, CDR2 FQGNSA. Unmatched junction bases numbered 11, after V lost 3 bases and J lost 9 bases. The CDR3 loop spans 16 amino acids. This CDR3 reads CASSFPTSGIRGEQFF. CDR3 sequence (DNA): TGTGCCAGCAGCTTCCCCACTAGCGGGATTCGAGGTGAGCAGTTCTTC. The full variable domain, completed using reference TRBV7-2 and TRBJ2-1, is GAGVSQSPSNKVTEKGKDVELRCDPISGHTALYWYRQSLGQGLEFLIYFQGNSAPDKSGLPSDRFSAERTGGSVSTLTIQRTQQEDSAVYLCASSFPTSGIRGEQFFGPGTRLTVL.

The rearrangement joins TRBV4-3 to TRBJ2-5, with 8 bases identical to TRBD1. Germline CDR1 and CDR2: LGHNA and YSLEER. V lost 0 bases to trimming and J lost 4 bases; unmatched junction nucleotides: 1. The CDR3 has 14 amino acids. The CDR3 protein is CASSQDRGPETQYF. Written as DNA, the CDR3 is TGCGCCAGCAGCCAAGACAGGGGGCCAGAGACCCAGTACTTC.

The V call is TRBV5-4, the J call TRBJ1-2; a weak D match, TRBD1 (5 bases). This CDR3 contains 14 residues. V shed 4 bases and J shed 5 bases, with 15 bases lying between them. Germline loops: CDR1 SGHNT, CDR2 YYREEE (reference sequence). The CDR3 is CASSGVGLLYGYTF. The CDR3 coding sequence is TGTGCCAGCAGCGGGGTGGGACTCCTATATGGCTACACCTTC.

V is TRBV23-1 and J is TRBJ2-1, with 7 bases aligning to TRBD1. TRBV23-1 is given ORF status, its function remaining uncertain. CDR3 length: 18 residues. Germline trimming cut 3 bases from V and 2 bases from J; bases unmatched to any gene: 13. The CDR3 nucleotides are TGCGCCAGCAGTCACCCACCCCTCCAGGGGGTACCCTACAATGAGCAGTTCTTC. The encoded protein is CASSHPPLQGVPYNEQFF.

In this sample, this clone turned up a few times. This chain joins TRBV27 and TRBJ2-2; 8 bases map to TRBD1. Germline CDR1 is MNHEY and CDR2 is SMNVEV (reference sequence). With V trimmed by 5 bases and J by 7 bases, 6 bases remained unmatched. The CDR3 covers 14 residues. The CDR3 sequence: CASSPRTGNGELFF. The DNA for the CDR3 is TGTGCCAGCAGTCCTAGGACAGGGAACGGGGAGCTGTTTTTT.

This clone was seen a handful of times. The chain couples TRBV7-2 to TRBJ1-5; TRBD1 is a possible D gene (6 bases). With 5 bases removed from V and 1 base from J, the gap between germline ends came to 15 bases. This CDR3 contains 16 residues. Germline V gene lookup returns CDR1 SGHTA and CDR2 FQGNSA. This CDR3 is CASSPSSGDSNQPQHF. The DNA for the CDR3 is TGTGCCAGCAGCCCTAGTTCAGGGGACAGCAATCAGCCCCAGCATTTT.

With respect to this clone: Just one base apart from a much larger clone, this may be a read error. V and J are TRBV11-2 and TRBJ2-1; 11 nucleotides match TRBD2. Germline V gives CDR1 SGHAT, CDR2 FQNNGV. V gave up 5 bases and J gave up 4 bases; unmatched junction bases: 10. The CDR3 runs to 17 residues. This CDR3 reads CASSPLSGRAAYNEQFF. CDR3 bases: TGTGCCAGCAGCCCCCTTAGCGGGAGGGCAGCGTACAATGAGCAGTTCTTC.

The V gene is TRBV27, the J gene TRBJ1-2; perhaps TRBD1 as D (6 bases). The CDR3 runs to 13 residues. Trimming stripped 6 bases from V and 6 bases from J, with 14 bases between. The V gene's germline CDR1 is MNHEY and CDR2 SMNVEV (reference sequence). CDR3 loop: CASRGGYLDGYTF. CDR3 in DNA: TGTGCCAGCAGAGGGGGATATTTGGATGGCTACACCTTC.

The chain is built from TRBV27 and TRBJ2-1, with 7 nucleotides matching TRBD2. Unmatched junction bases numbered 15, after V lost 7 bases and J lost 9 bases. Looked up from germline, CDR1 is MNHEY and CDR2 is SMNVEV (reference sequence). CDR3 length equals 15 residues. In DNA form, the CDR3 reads TGTGCCAGCACATCCAGCGGGACCTACCCTGGTGAGCAGTTCTTC. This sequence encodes CASTSSGTYPGEQFF.

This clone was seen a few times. CDR3 amino acids: CAAGQSNTGELFF. The CDR3 coding sequence is TGTGCCGCGGGACAGTCAAACACCGGGGAGCTGTTTTTT. The chain recombines TRBV6-4 with TRBJ2-2; a weak D match, TRBD1 (7 bases). With 11 bases removed from V and 2 bases from J, the gap between germline ends came to 12 bases. Germline V gives CDR1 MRHNA, CDR2 SNTAGT. This CDR3 comprises 13 residues.

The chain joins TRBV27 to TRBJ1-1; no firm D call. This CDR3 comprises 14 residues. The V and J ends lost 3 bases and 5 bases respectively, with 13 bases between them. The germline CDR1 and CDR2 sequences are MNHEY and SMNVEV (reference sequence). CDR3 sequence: CASSLLDVGTEAFF. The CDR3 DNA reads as TGTGCCAGCAGTTTGCTCGATGTCGGAACTGAAGCTTTCTTT.

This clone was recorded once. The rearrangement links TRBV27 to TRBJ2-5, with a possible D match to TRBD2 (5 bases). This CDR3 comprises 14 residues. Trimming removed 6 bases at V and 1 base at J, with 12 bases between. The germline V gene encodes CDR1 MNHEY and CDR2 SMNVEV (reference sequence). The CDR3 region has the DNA TGTGCCAGCAGAAGCCGGGATACCCAAGAGACCCAGTACTTC. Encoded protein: CASRSRDTQETQYF.

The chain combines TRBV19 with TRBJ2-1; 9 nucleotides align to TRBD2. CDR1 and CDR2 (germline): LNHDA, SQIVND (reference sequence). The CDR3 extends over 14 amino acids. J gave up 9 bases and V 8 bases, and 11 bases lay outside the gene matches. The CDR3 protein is CASAGAAGGFEQFF. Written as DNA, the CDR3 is TGTGCCAGTGCAGGGGCGGCGGGAGGGTTTGAGCAGTTCTTC. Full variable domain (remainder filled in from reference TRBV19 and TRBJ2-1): DGGITQSPKYLFRKEGQNVTLSCEQNLNHDAMYWYRQDPGQGLRLIYYSQIVNDFQKGDIAEGYSVSREKKESFPLTVTSAQKNPTAFYLCASAGAAGGFEQFFGPGTRLTVL.